The present TCR beta chain was sequenced within a study of blood T cell repertoires in COVID-19. The V end was cut by 7 bases, the J end by 0 bases, with 20 bases between. CDR1 is LNHDA and CDR2 is SQIVND in the germline V gene (reference sequence). The CDR3 has 17 amino acids. Data came from immunoSEQ multiplex PCR; TCRdb stores just in-frame clones and leaves some out. Here the sample spans 140,000 to 150,000 clones, around 89% being singletons. The receptor's source is a man aged 60 to 69 with active or convalescent COVID-19. Sequencing was done on a sample of peripheral blood. The chain combines TRBV19 with TRBJ2-3, with TRBD2 as a possible D gene (6 bases). The CDR3: CASTVNSGGASTDTQYF. For the CDR3, the DNA is TGTGCCAGTACCGTCAATAGCGGCGGGGCTAGCACAGATACGCAGTATTTT.